The TCR beta chain under discussion was sequenced for a study of regulatory T cells in long-lasting Graves disease listed by TCRdb under 2021. For context, the study as a whole: Newly diagnosed Graves' disease patients had taken antithyroid drugs for less than 3 months. This study used TCR sequencing and RNA sequencing of peripheral blood to compare persistent Graves' disease patients against newly diagnosed Graves' disease patients. A total of about 35 samples underwent TCR sequencing, from some 13 patients with persistent Graves' disease and some 20 patients with newly diagnosed Graves' disease. The study was conducted in China and was registered as a clinical trial.

Details on this clonotype: Its antigen remains unidentified. Nothing much larger sits one base from this clone, and base qualities are not available.

According to the study, the label for this sample's time point signals: newly diagnosed GD, antithyroid drugs for less than 3 months. RNA was extracted from PBMCs in TRIzol for both TCR sequencing and RNA sequencing. The diagnosis of Graves' disease followed American Thyroid Association guidelines. The patients came from an endocrinology department in Xi'an, China. From each patient, about 9 milliliters of peripheral blood was collected into an EDTA anticoagulant tube. Ficoll Paque Plus density gradient separation was used to isolate PBMCs, and no additional T cell sorting was done. An Agilent 2100 Bioanalyzer and agarose gel were used to check RNA quality, and a NanoDrop 2000 was used to measure RNA concentration. According to the germline V gene, CDR1 reads MNHEY and CDR2 reads SVGAGI. V is clipped by 4 bases and J by 3 bases, and the sequence between their germline boundaries is 16 bases long. The CDR3 holds 16 amino acids from the cysteine to the phenylalanine. Of all the DNA, just the CDR3 is kept, 48 bases in frame from base 1.

What the authors observed across the whole study: Compared with newly diagnosed patients, patients with persistent Graves' disease had lower TCR Shannon entropy and fewer highly expanded clones, which suggests clonal expansion. The authors noted that the small sample size was a limitation that may lower accuracy. Patients with persistent disease shared more public clonotypes (around 2,500) than newly diagnosed patients did (more than 900). Preferential use of TRBV28, TRBJ1-2 and TRBJ2-5 was observed in persistent disease, whereas TRBV20-1 and TRBJ2-1 were favored in newly diagnosed disease. Sequencing and analysis were restricted to the TCR beta chain. The study examined only peripheral blood because the primary lesion, thyroid tissue, could not be accessed.

Library preparation was by multiplex PCR. Sequenced using an Illumina HiSeq 4000. iRepertoire HTBI primers and Arm-PCR amplification of CDR3 regions were used to construct TCR beta libraries. PCR products were gel purified before sequencing. As for how the authors treated the data: Gene usage analysis of CDR3 amino acid clonotypes used the 50 to 70 TRBV and 12 to 15 TRBJ segments found across samples. Filtered high-quality paired reads were merged into contigs using COPE and FqMerger. Contigs were aligned with BLAST to IMGT TRBV, TRBD and TRBJ reference genes, and CDR3 was defined per IMGT. Clonotypes above 0.1% frequency were classified as highly expanded clones. Shannon entropy was used to measure repertoire diversity, and the Gini coefficient was used to measure V-J evenness. A clonotype found in more than one individual was treated as public. Using fastp trimming at Q25 and MiXCR clonotype assembly, TCRdb reanalyzed the public sequencing data and kept in-frame beta chains. Rows are unified per CDR3 protein, each entry keeping the most common DNA and genes. TCRdb assigned the V and J calls; the authors' analysis was not used. This sample gives hundreds of thousands of distinct CDR3 sequences in total; about 16% of them show up just once. Together, the top ten hold roughly 25% of the sample.

These data were also reused for a study on T cells in Graves' hyperthyroidism and ophthalmopathy. In that second paper, the authors write: A patient counted as having stable Graves' hyperthyroidism if no progression to ophthalmopathy occurred over 18 months of follow-up. Hyperthyroidism patients were newly diagnosed, had a disease duration of under 2 months, and were aged 18 to 65 years. Any patient with an uncontrolled infection, another autoimmune disease, pregnancy or lactation was excluded. Diagnoses relied on clinical symptoms, serum thyroxine and TRAb, thyroid ultrasound and orbital computed tomography. The first round of RT-PCR for the TCR CDR3 was performed with the HTBI primer set and the Qiagen OneStep RT-PCR kit. Blood samples also contained most of the expanded thyroid clonotypes (frequency above 0.001), which suggests that blood repertoires may reflect thyroid immune responses. Ophthalmopathy was separated from stable hyperthyroidism by a 13 V-J signature model, with around 90% sensitivity and 81% to 83% specificity obtained in cross-validation and 80%/75% obtained in testing. In validation, the model predicted progression to ophthalmopathy with over 65% sensitivity and around 72% specificity, a median of about six months before onset. TCR V-J signatures able to tell the groups apart were searched for in a discovery cohort of approximately 95 patients, of whom 40 to 45 had Graves' ophthalmopathy and 57 had stable Graves' hyperthyroidism. Prospective prediction of ophthalmopathy was tested in an independent validation cohort of 18 to 20 hyperthyroidism patients and 15 to 17 patients who later progressed to ophthalmopathy. The approximately 98 discovery patients were randomly divided into training and test sets at a 7:3 ratio. Thyroid tissue and blood T-cell repertoires from roughly 6 Graves' hyperthyroidism patients were also compared in the study. Once sampling was done, hyperthyroidism patients were given methimazole at a starting dose of 30 mg daily, whereas ophthalmopathy patients were given high-dose intravenous methylprednisolone. Libraries were constructed in a second round of multiplex PCR, after which size selection and purification were carried out. Paired-end sequencing of the libraries was performed with 100 bp reads on an Illumina HiSeq2000. Raw data were processed with SOAPnuke, discarding reads with adapters, uncalled bases, mean Phred below 15, or no exact constant-primer or identifier match. COPE v1.2.5 was used to merge high-quality paired reads, and clonotypes were defined as unique nucleotide sequences. MiTCR v1.1 was used to align the clonotypes against IMGT TRBV, TRBD and TRBJ reference segments. The analysis was restricted to V-J combinations with a frequency above 0.0001, which together covered 99.2% of the repertoires. A TCS score was defined as the ratio between F50 (clonal expansion) and ExV (chaos), using BLOSUM62-based TCRdist between CDR3 peptides within each V-J. Welch's t-statistics and random forest reduced 500 to 550 V-J features to under 15, which were used in a naive Bayes classifier (R e1071). No statistical method was used to fix the sample size in advance, and group allocation was not hidden from the investigators. According to the paper, TCR Vbeta CDR3 sequencing was carried out on around 140 peripheral blood samples, which came from 40 to 45 ophthalmopathy, roughly 75 hyperthyroidism and some 17 progressor patients.

The sequencing used peripheral blood mononuclear cells (PBMCs), collected at new diagnosis, from a patient treated with antithyroid drugs. This sequence uses TRBV6-5 and TRBJ1-3; the D gene remains uncertain. The TCR sequence derives from a woman aged 35-60 years with Graves disease. Donor details come from another sample of the same person, matched by shared clones. The CDR3 protein is CASSSLAPGDGNTIYF. The DNA is as follows: TGTGCCAGCAGTTCTTTGGCGCCCGGGGATGGAAACACCATATATTTT.